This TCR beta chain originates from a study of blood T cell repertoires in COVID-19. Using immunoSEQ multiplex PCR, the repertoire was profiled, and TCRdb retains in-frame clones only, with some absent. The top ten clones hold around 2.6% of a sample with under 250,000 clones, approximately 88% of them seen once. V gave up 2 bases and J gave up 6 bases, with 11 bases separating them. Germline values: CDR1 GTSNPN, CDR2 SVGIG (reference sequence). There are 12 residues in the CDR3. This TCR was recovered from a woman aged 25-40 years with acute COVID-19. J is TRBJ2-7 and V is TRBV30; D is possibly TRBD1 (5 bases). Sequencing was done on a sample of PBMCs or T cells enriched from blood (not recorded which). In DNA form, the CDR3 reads TGTGCCTGGAGTAGTCAGGGATTCGAGCAGTACTTC. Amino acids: CAWSSQGFEQYF.